What follows are 18 T cell receptor beta chains derived from one specimen sequenced in a study of Tregs in tolerant kidney transplant recipients. The method was immunoSEQ multiplex PCR; TCRdb's version includes in-frame clones alone and lacks a portion of them. Reported are approximately 50,000 clones; the ten largest clones contain about 0.83%. This specimen was CD4+ T cells from blood, taken before the transplant. These TCRs come from a human donor who received a combined kidney and bone marrow transplant.

A remark on this clone: The read falls 3 residues short of the CDR3 end, and the missing part is taken from the germline J gene. The chain recombines TRBV7-9 with TRBJ2-5; perhaps D is TRBD1 or TRBD2 (6 bases each). V lost 5 bases and J lost 5, with 12 bases in between. The CDR3 is 13 amino acids. Germline assignment: CDR1 SEHNR and CDR2 FQNEAQ (reference sequence). The chain's CDR3 is CASSVGGRETQYF. The CDR3 DNA, read in part, is TGTGCCAGCAGCGTAGGGGGGCGGGAGACC. The entire variable domain, with the rest obtained from reference TRBV7-9 and TRBJ2-5, is as follows: DTGVSQNPRHKITKRGQNVTFRCDPISEHNRLYWYRQTLGQGPEFLTYFQNEAQLEKSRLLSDRFSAERPKGSFSTLEIQRTEQGDSAMYLCASSVGGRETQYFGPGTRLLVL.

Notes on this clone: The read terminates 3 residues ahead of where the CDR3 ends, so the germline J gene completes it. This chain joins TRBV7-8 and TRBJ1-2; D may be TRBD1 (5 bases). Trimming cost V 3 bases and J 6 bases, with 14 bases left between them. The CDR3 spans 14 residues. Germline V gives CDR1 SGHVS, CDR2 FQNEAQ. Partial CDR3 DNA: TGTGCCAGCAGCTTCAATGGGGGGGTCGATGGC. It translates to CASSFNGGVDG. The CDR3 as a whole reads CASSFNGGVDGYTF. Based on the CDR3 plus reference TRBV7-8 and TRBJ1-2, the full variable domain is GAGVSQSPRYKVAKRGQDVALRCDPISGHVSLFWYQQALGQGPEFLTYFQNEAQLDKSGLPSDRFFAERPEGSVSTLKIQRTQQEDSAVYLCASSFNGGVDGYTFGSGTRLTVV.

Of note for this clone: Coverage ceases 3 residues before the CDR3 finishes, and the germline J gene fills in the end. The V gene is TRBV7-8, the J gene TRBJ1-6; 8 bases match TRBD1. J gave up 7 bases and V 0 bases, and 8 bases lay outside the gene matches. Germline CDR1 is SGHVS and CDR2 is FQNEAQ. CDR3 length: 17 amino acids. The CDR3 loop reads CASSLAWTGRVNSPLHF. The covered CDR3 bases are TGTGCCAGCAGCTTAGCATGGACAGGGAGGGTAAATTCACCC.

A word on this clone: The read ends 3 residues before the CDR3 terminus; that terminus is restored from the germline J gene. The chain combines TRBV7-2 with TRBJ1-6, with 9 bases lining up with TRBD1. The CDR3 sequence is 12 residues long. CDR1 SGHTA and CDR2 FQGNSA come from the germline V gene. The sequenced part of the CDR3 DNA is TGTGCCAGCAGCCCTGACAGGGGGCCC. Protein: CASSPDRGP. The full CDR3 protein is CASSPDRGPLHF.

A word on this clone: The read is 3 residues too short to cover the CDR3 end, so that end is filled in from the germline J gene. The chain joins TRBV12-3 or TRBV12-4 to TRBJ2-6; TRBD2 is a possible D gene (5 bases). The CDR3 covers 15 residues. V shed 3 bases and J shed 1 base, with 7 bases lying between them. The CDR3 DNA, read in part, is TGTGCCAGCAGTTTCACTAGGTCTGGGGCCAACGTC. Its protein is CASSFTRSGANV. Given in full, the CDR3 is CASSFTRSGANVLTF.

Of note for this clone: The read ends 3 residues early relative to the CDR3; the germline J gene fills the gap. The chain recombines TRBV20-1 with TRBJ1-6; possible D gene TRBD1, 5 bases. CDR1 DFQATT and CDR2 SNEGSKA come from the germline V gene (reference sequence). The CDR3 length is 14 residues. V was trimmed by 6 bases and J by 0 bases, leaving 9 bases between them. Partial CDR3 DNA: TGCAGTGCCATTCAGGGCTCCTATAATTCACCC. Translated: CSAIQGSYNSP. The whole CDR3 sequence is CSAIQGSYNSPLHF.

Notes on this clone: The CDR3 extends 3 residues past the end of the read, so its final part is completed from the germline J gene. V gene TRBV10-3 combines with J gene TRBJ1-3; tentatively, D is TRBD1 (5 bases). From germline, CDR1 is ENHRY and CDR2 SYGVKD. The CDR3 covers 19 residues. The V and J ends lost 3 bases and 0 bases respectively, with 21 bases between them. CDR3 bases read: TGTGCCATCAGTGAAGGGGATTTGCGAAAGGCTTTCTCTGGAAACACC. Translated, it gives CAISEGDLRKAFSGNT. The entire CDR3 sequence reads CAISEGDLRKAFSGNTIYF.

Comments on this clone: The CDR3 goes on 3 residues after the read ends, and that part is filled in from the germline J gene. The chain joins TRBV6-1 to TRBJ1-6; TRBD1 matches 7 bases. In germline, CDR1 is MNHNS, CDR2 SASEGT. The CDR3 length is 16 residues. V shed 2 bases and J 9 bases; nucleotides not matched to a gene: 10. This CDR3 reads CASSEQGEISGSPLHF. Partial CDR3 DNA: TGTGCCAGCAGTGAACAGGGGGAGATTAGCGGTTCACCC.

This CDR3 reads CAWSPTGGSEAFF. The sequenced part of the CDR3 DNA is TGTGCCTGGAGTCCCACAGGGGGCTCTGAA. This chain connects TRBV30 to TRBJ1-1, with 9 bases lining up with TRBD1. The read ends 3 residues early relative to the CDR3; the germline J gene fills the gap. V gave up 2 bases and J gave up 6 bases; unmatched junction bases: 4. The CDR3 runs to 13 residues. Germline V gene lookup returns CDR1 GTSNPN and CDR2 SVGIG (reference sequence).

In the case of this clone: The sequenced fragment ends 3 residues before the CDR3 boundary, so the rest is inferred from the germline J gene. The V and J genes are TRBV10-1 and TRBJ1-6; a possible D gene is TRBD1 (5 bases). Germline CDR1 is WNHNN and CDR2 is SYGVQD (reference sequence). The CDR3 extends over 13 amino acids. Partial CDR3 DNA: TGCGCCAGCAGTGAGTCGATGGGGGGGGCC. Translated: CASSESMGGA. The complete CDR3 protein is CASSESMGGALHF.

In the case of this clone: The CDR3 goes on 3 residues after the read ends, and that part is filled in from the germline J gene. The chain recombines TRBV19 with TRBJ2-3; 13 positions match TRBD2. The CDR3 has 16 residues. Germline V gene lookup returns CDR1 LNHDA and CDR2 SQIVND (reference sequence). Trimming removed 3 bases from V and 1 base from J; junction bases left unmatched: 1. The CDR3 bases that were read are TGTGCCAGTAGTATTACTAGCGGGGGGGGCACAGATACG. Its protein product is CASSITSGGGTDT. Given in full, the CDR3 is CASSITSGGGTDTQYF.

Of note for this clone: The read stops 3 residues short of the end of the CDR3; the missing end is completed from the germline J gene. The V gene is TRBV7-2, the J gene TRBJ2-5; TRBD2 agrees at 12 bases. CDR1 is SGHTA and CDR2 is FQGNSA in the germline V gene. With V trimmed by 3 bases and J by 2 bases, 1 base remained unmatched. This CDR3 has 15 amino acids. CDR3 bases read: TGTGCCAGCAGCTTCCTAGCGGGAGGGCAAGAGACC. This gives the protein CASSFLAGGQET. The full CDR3 protein reads CASSFLAGGQETQYF. Complete variable domain (other parts from reference TRBV7-2 and TRBJ2-5): GAGVSQSPSNKVTEKGKDVELRCDPISGHTALYWYRQSLGQGLEFLIYFQGNSAPDKSGLPSDRFSAERTGGSVSTLTIQRTQQEDSAVYLCASSFLAGGQETQYFGPGTRLLVL.

Worth noting for this clone: Coverage ceases 3 residues before the CDR3 finishes, and the germline J gene fills in the end. This chain joins TRBV2 and TRBJ2-5, with a tentative D call TRBD1 (6 bases). With 5 bases removed from V and 2 bases from J, the gap between germline ends came to 9 bases. From germline, CDR1 is SNHLY and CDR2 FYNNEI. This CDR3 is 13 amino acids long. Partial CDR3 DNA: TGTGCCAGCAGTTTCGGACAGCAAGAGACC. Translation gives CASSFGQQET. The complete CDR3 sequence is CASSFGQQETQYF.

Of note for this clone: The read halts 3 residues ahead of the CDR3 end, with the missing end drawn from the germline J gene. J is TRBJ2-5 and V is TRBV5-1, with D perhaps TRBD1 (5 bases). The CDR3 totals 14 residues. The germline V gene encodes CDR1 SGHRS and CDR2 YFSETQ. V was pared by 0 bases and J by 2 bases, with 8 bases between. The CDR3 sequence is CASSLATAQETQYF. The CDR3 bases that were read are TGCGCCAGCAGCTTGGCGACAGCTCAAGAGACC.

In the case of this clone: From the germline J gene comes the end of the CDR3, since the read stops 3 residues before it. This chain uses TRBV29-1 with TRBJ2-7, with D perhaps matching TRBD1 (5 bases). Germline V CDR1 and CDR2: SQVTM, ANQGSEA. The CDR3 sequence is 12 residues long. Trimming removed 7 bases from V and 4 bases from J, with 14 bases in between. CDR3 DNA, as far as it was read: TGCAGCGGCGGACAAGGAGCGTACGAG. Protein: CSGGQGAYE. In full, the CDR3 reads CSGGQGAYEQYF.

Regarding this clone: The read ends 3 residues shy of where the CDR3 ends; the end is completed using the germline J gene. The rearrangement links TRBV2 to TRBJ2-1, with 9 nucleotides matching TRBD2. The ends lost 6 bases at V and 9 bases at J; junction bases unmatched: 9. Germline V CDR1 and CDR2: SNHLY, FYNNEI. The CDR3 consists of 14 residues. The CDR3 bases that were read are TGTGCCAGCAGCACTGGGGCTAGCGGGATTGAG. It translates to CASSTGASGIE. The full CDR3 is CASSTGASGIEQFF.

Points on this clone: The read is 3 residues too short to cover the CDR3 end, so that end is filled in from the germline J gene. The chain carries TRBV2 and TRBJ1-4; D is unresolved. Per germline, CDR1 SNHLY and CDR2 FYNNEI. Trimming cost V 8 bases and J 8 bases, with 15 bases left between them. The CDR3 covers 13 residues. CDR3 amino acids: CASLRQQKEKLFF. Partial CDR3 DNA: TGTGCCAGCTTACGTCAACAAAAGGAAAAA.

Comments on this clone: The CDR3 extends 3 residues past the end of the read, so its final part is completed from the germline J gene. The chain links TRBV19 to TRBJ1-1; possibly TRBD1 for D (5 bases). The CDR3 consists of 14 residues. V was clipped by 8 bases and J by 5 bases, with 18 bases between them. Germline V gene data show CDR1 as LNHDA and CDR2 as SQIVND (reference sequence). The CDR3 is CASGRSGEVTEAFF. The DNA read from the CDR3 is TGTGCCAGTGGCCGCTCGGGGGAAGTGACTGAA.